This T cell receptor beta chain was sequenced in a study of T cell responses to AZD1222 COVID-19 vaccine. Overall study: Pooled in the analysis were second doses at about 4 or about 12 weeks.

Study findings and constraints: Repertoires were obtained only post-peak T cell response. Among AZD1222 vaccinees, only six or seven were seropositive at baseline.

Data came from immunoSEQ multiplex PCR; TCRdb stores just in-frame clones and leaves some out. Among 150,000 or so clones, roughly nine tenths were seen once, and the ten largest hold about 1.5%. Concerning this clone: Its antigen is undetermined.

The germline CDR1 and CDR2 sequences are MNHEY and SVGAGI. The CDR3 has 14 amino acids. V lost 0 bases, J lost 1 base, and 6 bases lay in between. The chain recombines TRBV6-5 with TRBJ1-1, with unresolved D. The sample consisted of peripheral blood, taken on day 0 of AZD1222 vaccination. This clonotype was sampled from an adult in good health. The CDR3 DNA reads TGTGCCAGCAGTTACTCGAAATCGAACACTGAAGCTTTCTTT. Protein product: CASSYSKSNTEAFF.